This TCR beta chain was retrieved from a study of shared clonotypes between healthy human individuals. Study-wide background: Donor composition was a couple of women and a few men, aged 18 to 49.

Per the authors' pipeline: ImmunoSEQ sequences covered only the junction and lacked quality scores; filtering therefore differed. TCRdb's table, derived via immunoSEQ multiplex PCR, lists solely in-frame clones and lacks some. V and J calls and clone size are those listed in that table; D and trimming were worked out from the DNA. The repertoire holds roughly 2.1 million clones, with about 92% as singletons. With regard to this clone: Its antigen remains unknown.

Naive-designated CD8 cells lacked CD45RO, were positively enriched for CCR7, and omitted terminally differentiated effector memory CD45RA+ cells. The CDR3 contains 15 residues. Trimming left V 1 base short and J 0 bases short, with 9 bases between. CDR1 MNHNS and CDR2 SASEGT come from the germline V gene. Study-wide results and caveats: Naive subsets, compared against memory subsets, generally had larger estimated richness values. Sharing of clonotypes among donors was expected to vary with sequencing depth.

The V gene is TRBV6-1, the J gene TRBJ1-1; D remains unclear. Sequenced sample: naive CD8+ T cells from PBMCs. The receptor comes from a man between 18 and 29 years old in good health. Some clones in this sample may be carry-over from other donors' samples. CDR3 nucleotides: TGTGCCAGCAGTGAAGTAATGGGGTTGAACACTGAAGCTTTCTTT. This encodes CASSEVMGLNTEAFF.